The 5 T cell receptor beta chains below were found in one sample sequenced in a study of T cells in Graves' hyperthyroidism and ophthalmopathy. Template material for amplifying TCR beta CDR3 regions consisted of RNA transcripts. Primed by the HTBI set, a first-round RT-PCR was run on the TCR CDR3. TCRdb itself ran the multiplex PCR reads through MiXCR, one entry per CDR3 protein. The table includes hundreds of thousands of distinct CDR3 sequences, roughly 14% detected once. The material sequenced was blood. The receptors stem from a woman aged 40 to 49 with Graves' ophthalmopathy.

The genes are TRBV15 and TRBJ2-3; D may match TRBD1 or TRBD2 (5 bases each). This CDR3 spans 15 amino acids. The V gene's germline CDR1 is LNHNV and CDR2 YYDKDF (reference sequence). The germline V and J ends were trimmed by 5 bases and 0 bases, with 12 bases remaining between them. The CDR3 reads CATSDWGSSTDTQYF. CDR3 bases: TGTGCCACCAGCGACTGGGGGTCTAGCACAGATACGCAGTATTTT.

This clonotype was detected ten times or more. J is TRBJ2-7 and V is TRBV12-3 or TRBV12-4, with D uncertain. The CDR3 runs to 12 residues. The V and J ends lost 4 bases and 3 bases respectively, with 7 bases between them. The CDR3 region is CASSYYSYEQYF. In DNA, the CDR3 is TGTGCCAGCAGTTACTACAGCTACGAGCAGTACTTC.

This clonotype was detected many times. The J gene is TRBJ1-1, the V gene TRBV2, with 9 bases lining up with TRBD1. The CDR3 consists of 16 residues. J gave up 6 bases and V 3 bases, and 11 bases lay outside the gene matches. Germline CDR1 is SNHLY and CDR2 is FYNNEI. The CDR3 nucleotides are TGTGCCAGCAGTGACCTAGATACAACAGGGGGCTCTGAAGCTTTCTTT. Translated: CASSDLDTTGGSEAFF.

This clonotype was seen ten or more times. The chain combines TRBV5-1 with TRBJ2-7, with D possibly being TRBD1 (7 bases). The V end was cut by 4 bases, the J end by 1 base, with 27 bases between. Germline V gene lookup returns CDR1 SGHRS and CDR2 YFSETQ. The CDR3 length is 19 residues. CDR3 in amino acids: CASSRGTAVSPDRSYEQYF. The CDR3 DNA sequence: TGCGCCAGCAGCCGCGGGACAGCGGTATCCCCGGACAGGTCCTACGAGCAGTACTTC.

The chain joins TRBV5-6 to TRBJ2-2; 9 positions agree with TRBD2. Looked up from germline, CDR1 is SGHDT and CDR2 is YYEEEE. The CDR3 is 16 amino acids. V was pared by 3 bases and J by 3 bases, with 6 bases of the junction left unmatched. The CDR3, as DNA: TGTGCCAGCAGCTCCGGACTAGCGTCATACACCGGGGAGCTGTTTTTT. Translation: CASSSGLASYTGELFF.